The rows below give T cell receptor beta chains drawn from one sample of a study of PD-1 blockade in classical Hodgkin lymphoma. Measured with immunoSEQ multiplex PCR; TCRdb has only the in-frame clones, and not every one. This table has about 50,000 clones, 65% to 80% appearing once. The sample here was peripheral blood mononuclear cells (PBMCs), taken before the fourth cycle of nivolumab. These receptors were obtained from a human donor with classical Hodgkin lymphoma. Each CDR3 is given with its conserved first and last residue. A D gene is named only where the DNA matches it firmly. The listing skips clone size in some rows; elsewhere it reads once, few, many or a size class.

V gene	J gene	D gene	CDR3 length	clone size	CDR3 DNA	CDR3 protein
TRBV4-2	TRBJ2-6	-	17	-	TGTGCCAGCAGCCAAGAAACAACGAGCTCTGGGGCCAACGTCCTGACTTTC	CASSQETTSSGANVLTF
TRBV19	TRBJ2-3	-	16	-	TGTGCCAGTATCACAATAACCGCACCCCCCTCAGATACGCAGTATTTT	CASITITAPPSDTQYF
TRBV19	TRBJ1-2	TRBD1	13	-	TGTGCCAGTAGCCTTTCAGGGGGCCGGGGCTACACCTTC	CASSLSGGRGYTF
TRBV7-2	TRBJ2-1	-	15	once	TGTGCCAGCAGCTTAGCGCTGTGGAGTAGCAACGAGCAGTTCTTC	CASSLALWSSNEQFF
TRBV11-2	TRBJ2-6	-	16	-	TGTGCCAGCAGCTTCGGTCCCCTGCTCGGGGCCAACGTCCTGACTTTC	CASSFGPLLGANVLTF
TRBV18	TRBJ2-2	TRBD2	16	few	TGTGCCAGCTCACAAGGACTAGCCGAGAACACCGGGGAGCTGTTTTTT	CASSQGLAENTGELFF
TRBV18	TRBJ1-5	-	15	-	TGTGCCAGCTCACCCTATGGGGAGGGGTATCAGCCCCAGCATTTT	CASSPYGEGYQPQHF
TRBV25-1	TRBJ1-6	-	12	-	TGTGCCAGCAACTCCTATAATTCACCCCTCCACTTT	CASNSYNSPLHF
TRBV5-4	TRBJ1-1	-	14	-	TGCGCCAGCAGCCTGGGACATACGAACACTGAAGCTTTCTTT	CASSLGHTNTEAFF
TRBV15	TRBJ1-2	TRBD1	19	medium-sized	TGTGCCACCAGCAGAGATCCCCTACTGTGGACAGGGGATAACTATGGCTACACCTTC	CATSRDPLLWTGDNYGYTF
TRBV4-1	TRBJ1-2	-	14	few	TGCGCCAGCAGCCAAGCGGCAGGGTTGTATGGCTACACCTTC	CASSQAAGLYGYTF
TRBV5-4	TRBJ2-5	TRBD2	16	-	TGTGCCAGCAGCCCGGGACTAGCGGGATTGTCAGAGACCCAGTACTTC	CASSPGLAGLSETQYF
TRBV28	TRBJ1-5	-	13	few	TGTGCCAGCGCCATAGAAGGCAATCAGCCCCAGCATTTT	CASAIEGNQPQHF
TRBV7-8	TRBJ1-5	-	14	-	TGTGCCAGCAGCTTATGGGGGGAAAAGCAGCCCCAGCATTTT	CASSLWGEKQPQHF
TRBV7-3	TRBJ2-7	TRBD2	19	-	TGTGCCAGCAGCTTAACGGGACTAGCGGGAGTAACGTCCTTAACCGAGCAGTACTTC	CASSLTGLAGVTSLTEQYF
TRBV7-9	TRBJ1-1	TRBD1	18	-	TGTGCCAGCAGCTCGAAACTTAACAGGGGCTTCCCGAACACTGAAGCTTTCTTT	CASSSKLNRGFPNTEAFF
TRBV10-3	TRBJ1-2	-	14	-	TGTGCCATCAGACCGCCGGGAGAAAACTATGGCTACACCTTC	CAIRPPGENYGYTF
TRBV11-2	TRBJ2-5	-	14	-	TGTGCCAGCAGCTTTACCTCCGCTAAAGAGACCCAGTACTTC	CASSFTSAKETQYF
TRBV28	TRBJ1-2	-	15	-	TGTGCCAGCAATGGAGCGGGAAGGTCGGGCTATGGCTACACCTTC	CASNGAGRSGYGYTF
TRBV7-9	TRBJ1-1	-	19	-	TGTGCCAGCAGCTTAGTGAAGTGGCAAGCCCACCTCAGTTACACTGAAGCTTTCTTT	CASSLVKWQAHLSYTEAFF
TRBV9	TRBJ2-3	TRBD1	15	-	TGTGCCAGCAGCGCCTGGGGGGACAGGGGAGATACGCAGTATTTT	CASSAWGDRGDTQYF
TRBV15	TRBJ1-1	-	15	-	TGTGCCACCAGCAGAGATTCATGGGGAAACACTGAAGCTTTCTTT	CATSRDSWGNTEAFF
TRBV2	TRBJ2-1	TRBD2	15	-	TGTGCCAGCAGTGAAGCATTAGCGGGTGCCCATGAGCAGTTCTTC	CASSEALAGAHEQFF
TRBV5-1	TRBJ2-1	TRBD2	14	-	TGCGCCAGCAGCGGGGGACTAGCGGGAGATGAGCAGTTCTTC	CASSGGLAGDEQFF
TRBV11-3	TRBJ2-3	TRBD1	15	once	TGTGCCAGCAGCCTTCCGGGACAGGGTTCGGATACGCAGTATTTT	CASSLPGQGSDTQYF
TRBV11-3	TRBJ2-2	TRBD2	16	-	TGTGCCAGCAGCTTCCCAACGGGAGGGCCCGCCGGGGAGCTGTTTTTT	CASSFPTGGPAGELFF
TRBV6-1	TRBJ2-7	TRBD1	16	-	TGTGCCAGCAGTGAAGCGACAGGGCAGGGTTCCGACGAGCAGTACTTC	CASSEATGQGSDEQYF
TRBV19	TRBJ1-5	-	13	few	TGTGCCAGTAGTATTTCCGGAAATCAGCCCCAGCATTTT	CASSISGNQPQHF
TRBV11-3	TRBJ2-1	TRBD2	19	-	TGTGCCAGCAGCTTAGATCACCTCGGGGCGGGAGTTTTCCGCAATGAGCAGTTCTTC	CASSLDHLGAGVFRNEQFF
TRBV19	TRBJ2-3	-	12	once	TGTGCCAGTAGTATTCGGAAGGATACGCAGTATTTT	CASSIRKDTQYF
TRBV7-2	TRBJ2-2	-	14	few	TGTGCCAGCAGCTTAGGGTTGCTCGCCGGGGAGCTGTTTTTT	CASSLGLLAGELFF
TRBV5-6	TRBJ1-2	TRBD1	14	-	TGTGCCAGCAGCTCAACGACAGGGGTCTATGGCTACACCTTC	CASSSTTGVYGYTF
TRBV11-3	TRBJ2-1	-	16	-	TGTGCCAGCAGCTTTCCCGGGAGAGCGGCGTCCAATGAGCAGTTCTTC	CASSFPGRAASNEQFF
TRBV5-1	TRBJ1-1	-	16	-	TGCGCCAGCAGCTTGGCCGATCTGGGAAGAGTCACTGAAGCTTTCTTT	CASSLADLGRVTEAFF
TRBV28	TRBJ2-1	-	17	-	TGTGCCAGCAGACCCATCGGGGCTACTAGGAGGGCGTATGAGCAGTTCTTC	CASRPIGATRRAYEQFF
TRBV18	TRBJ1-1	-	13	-	TGTGCCAGCTCAAGCGGACCCGGGACTGAAGCTTTCTTT	CASSSGPGTEAFF
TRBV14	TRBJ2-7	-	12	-	TGTGCCAGCAGCCTTAGCGGCTACGAGCAGTACTTC	CASSLSGYEQYF
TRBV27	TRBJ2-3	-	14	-	TGTGCCAGCAGACGCAAGGGGGGCACAGATACGCAGTATTTT	CASRRKGGTDTQYF
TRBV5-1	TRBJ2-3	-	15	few	TGCGCCAGCAGCTTGGAGGGCAGGGACACAGATACGCAGTATTTT	CASSLEGRDTDTQYF
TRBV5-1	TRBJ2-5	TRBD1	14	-	TGCGCCAGCAGCTGGGGGACAGCGACGGAGACCCAGTACTTC	CASSWGTATETQYF
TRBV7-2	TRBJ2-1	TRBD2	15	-	TGTGCCAGCAGCTTAACGGGAGGGCCTGGAGCTGAGCAGTTCTTC	CASSLTGGPGAEQFF
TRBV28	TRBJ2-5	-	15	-	TGTGCCAGCAGTACCTCAAGACAGGCCGGGGAGACCCAGTACTTC	CASSTSRQAGETQYF
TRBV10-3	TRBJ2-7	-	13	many	TGTGCCATCAGGGGGACGGACTCCTACGAGCAGTACTTC	CAIRGTDSYEQYF
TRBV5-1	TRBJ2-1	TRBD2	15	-	TGCGCCAGCAGCTTGATTAGCGGGAGGAATAATGAGCAGTTCTTC	CASSLISGRNNEQFF
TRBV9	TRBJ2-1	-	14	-	TGTGCCAGCAGCGTGGGAACTTCCTACAATGAGCAGTTCTTC	CASSVGTSYNEQFF
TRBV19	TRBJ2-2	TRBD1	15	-	TGTGCCAGTAGTGGTACAGGGGGTTGGACCGGGGAGCTGTTTTTT	CASSGTGGWTGELFF